The rows below give T cell receptor beta chains drawn from one sample of a study of cytomegalovirus exposure and HLA in healthy donors. Produced via immunoSEQ multiplex PCR; TCRdb's table is partial and in-frame only. The sample includes roughly 120,000 clones, around 67% of them seen just once. Sequencing input: PBMCs. Receptor source: a woman between 40 and 50 years old in good health and CMV-seronegative. The CDR3 runs from the conserved cysteine through the conserved F or W. A D gene is named only where the DNA matches it firmly. A row's size may be missing; if present it is once, few, many or a size class.

abundance	v_gene	d_gene	len	j_gene	CDR3nt	CDR3aa
NA	TRBV6-1	TRBD1	16	TRBJ1-3	TGTGCCAGCAGTGAAGCGCGGCAGGGGGCTGGAAACACCATATATTTT	CASSEARQGAGNTIYF
NA	TRBV28	TRBD2	15	TRBJ2-1	TGTGCCAGCAGCCCTAGCGGGAGGGCCCTCAATGAGCAGTTCTTC	CASSPSGRALNEQFF
NA	TRBV30	NA	15	TRBJ2-3	TGTGCCTGGAGGGCCGAGACTAGTTCCCCAGATACGCAGTATTTT	CAWRAETSSPDTQYF
once	TRBV11-2	TRBD2	19	TRBJ2-1	TGTGCCAGCAGCCCCGGGACTAGCGGGAACGTAATTATTCGTCTGGAGCAGTTCTTC	CASSPGTSGNVIIRLEQFF
NA	TRBV10-3	TRBD1	12	TRBJ2-1	TGTGCCATCAAAGGACAGGGCGATGAGCAGTTCTTC	CAIKGQGDEQFF
NA	TRBV11-2	TRBD1	14	TRBJ1-1	TGTGCCAGCAGCCCAAGACAGGGGTGGACTGAAGCTTTCTTT	CASSPRQGWTEAFF
NA	TRBV6-4	TRBD2	16	TRBJ2-7	TGTGCCAGCAGTGACTCGAGGACTAGCGGAAACTACGAGCAGTACTTC	CASSDSRTSGNYEQYF
NA	TRBV9	TRBD2	16	TRBJ2-1	TGTGCCAGCAGGCGGGGGGGGGATAGTACATGCAATGAGCAGTTCTTC	CASRRGGDSTCNEQFF
NA	TRBV2	NA	14	TRBJ2-7	TGTGCCAGCAGTGAGCCGGGAGCCAACCACGAGCAGTACTTC	CASSEPGANHEQYF
NA	TRBV5-4	NA	14	TRBJ2-7	TGTGCCAGCAGCTTGGACAAACTAGCTCACGAGCAGTACTTC	CASSLDKLAHEQYF
NA	TRBV7-2	NA	12	TRBJ1-5	TGTGCCAGCAGCCTACCCCCAGGGCCCCAGCATTTT	CASSLPPGPQHF
NA	TRBV4-3	NA	15	TRBJ2-7	TGCGCCAGCAGCCAATCTTCCGCTAGGACCTACGAGCAGTACTTC	CASSQSSARTYEQYF
few	TRBV30	NA	13	TRBJ2-3	TGTGCCTGGAGTGTACAAGGCACAGATACGCAGTATTTT	CAWSVQGTDTQYF
once	TRBV6-5	NA	11	TRBJ2-5	TGTGCCAGCACGACACAGGAGACCCAGTACTTC	CASTTQETQYF
NA	TRBV5-1	TRBD2	15	TRBJ2-1	TGCGCCAGCAGCTTACCTAGCGGGGGGCTTGATGAGCAGTTCTTC	CASSLPSGGLDEQFF
few	TRBV11-2	TRBD2	16	TRBJ2-3	TGTGCCAGCAGCTTCCGACTAGCGGGATCCACAGATACGCAGTATTTT	CASSFRLAGSTDTQYF
NA	TRBV20-1	NA	11	TRBJ2-3	TGCAGTGCTATACTAGCAGATACGCAGTATTTT	CSAILADTQYF
NA	TRBV4-3	NA	16	TRBJ2-2	TGCGCCAGCAGCCAAGATAGGGGGGGGGCCCTCGGGGAGCTGTTTTTT	CASSQDRGGALGELFF
NA	TRBV7-9	NA	15	TRBJ2-2	TGTGCCAGCAGCCCACCGGGGGGCGCAAACGGGGAGCTGTTTTTT	CASSPPGGANGELFF
NA	TRBV7-2	TRBD2	12	TRBJ2-3	TGTGCCAGCAGCCGGGAGGTAGATACGCAGTATTTT	CASSREVDTQYF
NA	TRBV30	NA	16	TRBJ1-1	TGTGCCTGGAGCCGGAGGGGGGGCGTCTATGGCACTGAAGCTTTCTTT	CAWSRRGGVYGTEAFF
NA	TRBV14	NA	15	TRBJ1-2	TGTGCCAGCAGCCAGGGGTGGAGGCCGAACTATGGCTACACCTTC	CASSQGWRPNYGYTF
NA	TRBV18	TRBD1	17	TRBJ1-2	TGTGCCAGCTCACCCGGGACAGGGGCCGTATCGGCCTATGGCTACACCTTC	CASSPGTGAVSAYGYTF
few	TRBV6-5	NA	15	TRBJ2-6	TGTGCCAGCAGTTTGACAAGCTCTGGGGCCAACGTCCTGACTTTC	CASSLTSSGANVLTF
NA	TRBV28	TRBD1	14	TRBJ1-4	TGTGCCAGCAGGGCGGGACAGAGCGAGGGAAAACTGTTTTTT	CASRAGQSEGKLFF
NA	TRBV5-6	NA	15	TRBJ2-3	TGTGCCAGCAGCTTCAGGACTATTAGCACAGATACGCAGTATTTT	CASSFRTISTDTQYF
NA	TRBV18	NA	16	TRBJ2-2	TGTGCCAGCTCACCACGGGCCCAGCCGAACACCGGGGAGCTGTTTTTT	CASSPRAQPNTGELFF
NA	TRBV7-2	NA	14	TRBJ2-2	TGTGCCAGCAGTTTGAGGTACGACACCGGGGAGCTGTTTTTT	CASSLRYDTGELFF
once	TRBV6-6	TRBD1	14	TRBJ1-1	TGTGCCAGCAGCCGAGGACAGGCGGACACTGAAGCTTTCTTT	CASSRGQADTEAFF
NA	TRBV9	NA	17	TRBJ2-3	TGTGCCAGCAGCGTAGGTCCCCAACTAGTTTACACAGATACGCAGTATTTT	CASSVGPQLVYTDTQYF
NA	TRBV9	NA	17	TRBJ1-1	TGTGCCAGCAGCGTAGCGGCGACAGCGATATTGAACACTGAAGCTTTCTTT	CASSVAATAILNTEAFF
NA	TRBV5-1	NA	15	TRBJ2-7	TGCGCCAGCAACGTTGACTACCCTAGCTCCTACGAGCAGTACTTC	CASNVDYPSSYEQYF
NA	TRBV28	TRBD2	16	TRBJ2-2	TGTGCCAGCAGTTCCGTGACTAGCGGGGAAACCGGGGAGCTGTTTTTT	CASSSVTSGETGELFF
NA	TRBV27	TRBD1	17	TRBJ2-7	TGTGCCAGCAGTCCATACCACCGACAGGGGAACTCCTACGAGCAGTACTTC	CASSPYHRQGNSYEQYF
NA	TRBV5-4	TRBD1	13	TRBJ1-2	TGTGCCAGCACCCCCCAGGGGGCTGGGGGCTACACCTTC	CASTPQGAGGYTF
NA	TRBV7-2	NA	15	TRBJ2-2	TGTGCCAGCAGCCCCCCTCCAGTTAACACCGGGGAGCTGTTTTTT	CASSPPPVNTGELFF
NA	TRBV28	TRBD1	16	TRBJ1-4	TGTGCCAGCAGTTTATGGGGGACAGGGTCCAAAATAAAACTGTTTTTT	CASSLWGTGSKIKLFF
NA	TRBV9	TRBD2	16	TRBJ2-1	TGTGCCAGCAGCCCAACCTCGGGGGTAGCGGGAGATGAGCAGTTCTTC	CASSPTSGVAGDEQFF
once	TRBV7-2	TRBD2	13	TRBJ2-3	TGTGCCGGAGCGGGGGGGGCAGAAGATACGCAGTATTTT	CAGAGGAEDTQYF
NA	TRBV28	TRBD1	17	TRBJ1-3	TGTGCCAGCAGTTTAGAGACCTCAGGGGGCGTTGGAAACACCATATATTTT	CASSLETSGGVGNTIYF
NA	TRBV29-1	NA	13	TRBJ2-3	TGCCCTACTCGACAGGACTGCACAGATACGCAGTATTTT	CPTRQDCTDTQYF
NA	TRBV6-5	NA	16	TRBJ2-1	TGTGCCAGCAGTTGGTTCGGGGCGGGAAACGACAATGAGCAGTTCTTC	CASSWFGAGNDNEQFF
NA	TRBV7-2	TRBD2	16	TRBJ2-3	TGTGCCAGCAGATATAGCGGGGGGGCGGGCACAGATACGCAGTATTTT	CASRYSGGAGTDTQYF
NA	TRBV5-1	NA	15	TRBJ1-5	TGCGCCAGCAGCTTAACAGGGAGGGGCAATCAGCCCCAGCATTTT	CASSLTGRGNQPQHF
NA	TRBV6-5	TRBD1	14	TRBJ1-2	TGTGCCAGCAGTTACGGCGGGACAGAGGTTGGCTACACCTTC	CASSYGGTEVGYTF
NA	TRBV7-9	TRBD1	15	TRBJ1-1	TGTGCCAGCACTCCGGATGGACAGGGGTCCACTGAAGCTTTCTTT	CASTPDGQGSTEAFF
NA	TRBV19	TRBD1	14	TRBJ2-7	TGTGCCAGCCGCGACAGGGCCAGCTCCTACGAGCAGTACTTC	CASRDRASSYEQYF
NA	TRBV5-3	NA	12	TRBJ2-2	TGTGCCAGAAGCCCTAGACAGATTGGAATGTTTTTT	CARSPRQIGMFF
NA	TRBV5-6	NA	14	TRBJ1-1	TGTGCCAGCAGCTTGGGGGGAGGGGGCACTGAAGCTTTCTTT	CASSLGGGGTEAFF
NA	TRBV7-9	NA	14	TRBJ1-1	TGTGCCAGCAGCTTAATGTACGGGGTCACTGAAGCTTTCTTT	CASSLMYGVTEAFF